This T cell receptor beta chain was recovered during a study of T cell responses to AZD1222 COVID-19 vaccine. Whole-study results and caveats: Sampled repertoires all dated from after the peak T cell response. It was only five to seven AZD1222 recipients who were seropositive at baseline. At 160-218 and 743-854, vaccine-associated CD4 TCRs were dominant, and they spanned spike. The breadth and depth of Spike-specific TCRs increased once two AZD1222 doses had been given.

About this clone itself: The antigen remains unidentified.

Some clones are missing from TCRdb's copy, which holds only in-frame ones; the method was immunoSEQ multiplex PCR. The sample gives 85,000 to 90,000 clones, approximately 89% of which show up once; roughly 5% is in the top ten. This sequence originates from an adult who received the AZD1222 COVID-19 vaccine. The material sequenced was peripheral blood, taken 28 days after the second AZD1222 dose.

CDR3 region: CASSLLQRSSYNSPLHF. DNA for the CDR3: TGTGCCAGCAGCCTTCTGCAGCGGAGCTCCTATAATTCACCCCTCCACTTT. The chain combines TRBV11-2 with TRBJ1-6; no definite D call. The germline V gene encodes CDR1 SGHAT and CDR2 FQNNGV. The CDR3 contains 17 residues. With 5 bases removed from V and 0 bases from J, the gap between germline ends came to 14 bases.